This T cell receptor (beta chain) appears in the sequencing data of a study of cytomegalovirus exposure and HLA in healthy donors. This clone was picked up a small number of times. Both 60 Vbeta primers and 13 Jbeta primers went into the PCR. TCRdb's table, derived via immunoSEQ multiplex PCR, lists solely in-frame clones and lacks some. The sample includes about 50,000 clones, about 81% of them seen just once. CDR1 MGHRA and CDR2 YSYEKL come from the germline V gene. The V end was cut by 1 base, the J end by 0 bases, with 15 bases between. CDR3 length equals 17 residues. The genes are TRBV4-1 and TRBJ1-1; D is unresolved. This sequence originates from a boy aged 10-17 years in good health and CMV-seropositive. Source material: PBMCs. The CDR3 DNA is TGCGCCAGCAGCCAAGTTGGAAGGAGAAGAATGAACACTGAAGCTTTCTTT. It codes for CASSQVGRRRMNTEAFF.